Below are 31 T cell receptor beta chains sequenced from a single sample in a study of blood T cell repertoires in COVID-19. Measured with immunoSEQ multiplex PCR; TCRdb has only the in-frame clones, and not every one. The table includes 150,000 to 200,000 clones, roughly nine tenths detected once. Sample: peripheral blood. The source is a man between 65 and 85 years old with acute or convalescent COVID-19.

The chain links TRBV9 to TRBJ2-3, with 9 bases that match TRBD1. J gave up 4 bases and V 0 bases, and 6 bases lay outside the gene matches. Germline CDR1 SGDLS, CDR2 YYNGEE. This CDR3 has 16 amino acids. Here the CDR3 DNA reads TGTGCCAGCAGCGTAGGTGGGACAGGGCTGCCAGATACGCAGTATTTT. It codes for CASSVGGTGLPDTQYF. The entire variable domain, with the rest obtained from reference TRBV9 and TRBJ2-3, is as follows: DSGVTQTPKHLITATGQRVTLRCSPRSGDLSVYWYQQSLDQGLQFLIQYYNGEERAKGNILERFSAQQFPDLHSELNLSSLELGDSALYFCASSVGGTGLPDTQYFGPGTRLTVL.

The V gene is TRBV6-2 or TRBV6-3, the J gene TRBJ2-7; a possible D gene is TRBD1 (5 bases). This CDR3 is 13 amino acids long. The V gene's germline CDR1 is MNHEY and CDR2 SVGEGT. V lost 4 bases and J lost 7, with 14 bases in between. The CDR3 region has the DNA TGTGCCAGCAGTTCGACGGCCCAGGGTGAGCAGTACTTC. As protein: CASSSTAQGEQYF.

This chain uses TRBV9 with TRBJ2-1, with D tentatively TRBD2 (6 bases). The CDR3 runs to 14 residues. The germline CDR1 and CDR2 sequences are SGDLS and YYNGEE. The V and J ends lost 0 bases and 2 bases respectively, with 6 bases between them. In DNA, the CDR3 is TGTGCCAGCAGCGTAGGGGGGGCCTACAATGAGCAGTTCTTC. It is translated as CASSVGGAYNEQFF.

The chain links TRBV2 to TRBJ1-2, with 7 positions matching TRBD1. The V gene's germline CDR1 is SNHLY and CDR2 FYNNEI. The CDR3 runs 14 residues. V was pared by 6 bases and J by 7 bases, with 11 bases of the junction left unmatched. CDR3 sequence reads: CASRAGTGAGGYTF. In DNA, the CDR3 is TGTGCCAGCAGAGCAGGAACAGGGGCGGGTGGCTACACCTTC.

The chain carries TRBV3-1 (or the pseudogene TRBV3-2) and TRBJ2-7, with 7 nucleotides matching TRBD2. CDR3 size: 15 residues. Germline CDR1 and CDR2: LGHDT and YNNKEL (reference sequence). The V and J ends lost 4 bases and 3 bases, in that order; junction bases with no gene match: 9. Here the CDR3 DNA reads TGTGCCAGCAGCCCCGGGCTAGCGGAGTTCTACGAGCAGTACTTC. Its protein is CASSPGLAEFYEQYF.

This clone was detected a few times. J is TRBJ2-1 and V is TRBV5-1; 7 bases are shared with TRBD2. Per germline, CDR1 SGHRS and CDR2 YFSETQ. V was pared by 4 bases and J by 4 bases, with 8 bases of the junction left unmatched. The CDR3 is made up of 15 amino acids. This chain's CDR3 is CASSIPSGVYNEQFF. The CDR3 nucleotides are TGCGCCAGCAGCATCCCAAGCGGGGTTTACAATGAGCAGTTCTTC. Based on the CDR3 plus reference TRBV5-1 and TRBJ2-1, the full variable domain is KAGVTQTPRYLIKTRGQQVTLSCSPISGHRSVSWYQQTPGQGLQFLFEYFSETQRNKGNFPGRFSGRQFSNSRSEMNVSTLELGDSALYLCASSIPSGVYNEQFFGPGTRLTVL.

This chain links TRBV7-6 with TRBJ2-5; possibly TRBD2 for D (6 bases). This CDR3 region has 13 residues. V was pared by 5 bases and J by 4 bases, with 11 bases between. Germline V gene lookup returns CDR1 SGHVS and CDR2 FNYEAQ. CDR3 sequence: CASSPRRGETQYF. In DNA, the CDR3 is TGTGCCAGCAGCCCCCGGAGGGGAGAGACCCAGTACTTC.

V gene TRBV7-8 combines with J gene TRBJ1-2, with D possibly matching TRBD1 (5 bases). Looked up from germline, CDR1 is SGHVS and CDR2 is FQNEAQ. V dropped 2 bases and J dropped 3 bases, with 13 bases sitting between them. CDR3 size: 15 residues. CDR3 sequence reads: CASSLMGRPYYGYTF. In nucleotides, the CDR3 is TGTGCCAGCAGCTTAATGGGGCGTCCTTACTATGGCTACACCTTC. Full variable domain (outside the CDR3, taken from reference TRBV7-8 and TRBJ1-2): GAGVSQSPRYKVAKRGQDVALRCDPISGHVSLFWYQQALGQGPEFLTYFQNEAQLDKSGLPSDRFFAERPEGSVSTLKIQRTQQEDSAVYLCASSLMGRPYYGYTFGSGTRLTVV.

V usage is TRBV6-2 or TRBV6-3 and J usage is TRBJ2-3; 10 bases align to TRBD1. V dropped 4 bases and J dropped 1; count of bases not matched to a gene: 2. Germline CDR1 reads MNHEY; CDR2 reads SVGEGT. The CDR3 runs to 15 residues. The CDR3 is CASSSTGGGTDTQYF. CDR3 DNA sequence: TGTGCCAGCAGTTCGACAGGGGGCGGCACAGATACGCAGTATTTT.

V gene TRBV5-1 combines with J gene TRBJ2-1; TRBD2 is a possible D gene (6 bases). Germline V gives CDR1 SGHRS, CDR2 YFSETQ. Trimming removed 6 bases from V and 3 bases from J, with 13 bases in between. This CDR3 contains 14 residues. CDR3 bases: TGCGCCAGCACTCGCGGGGCCGGCTACAATGAGCAGTTCTTC. Its protein product is CASTRGAGYNEQFF.

The chain is built from TRBV27 and TRBJ1-2, with 8 positions matching TRBD1. The V gene end was trimmed by 4 bases and the J gene end by 4 bases; junction bases not matched to a gene: 14. Per the germline V gene, CDR1 is MNHEY and CDR2 is SMNVEV (reference sequence). This CDR3 is 17 amino acids long. The CDR3 region has the DNA TGTGCCAGCAGTTCCCGACAGGGGCCTCTCCACCTCTATGGCTACACCTTC. The encoded protein is CASSSRQGPLHLYGYTF.

The rearrangement links TRBV6-5 to TRBJ2-5; 8 bases are a match to TRBD2. V was pared by 2 bases and J by 0 bases, with 5 bases of the junction left unmatched. Germline CDR1 reads MNHEY; CDR2 reads SVGAGI. The CDR3 is 16 residues long. As DNA, the CDR3 is TGTGCCAGCAGTTACATCTCTAGCGGGCACCAAGAGACCCAGTACTTC. This gives the protein CASSYISSGHQETQYF.

This clone was counted a few times. This chain uses TRBV7-9 with TRBJ2-5, with 7 bases lining up with TRBD1. Germline V gene data show CDR1 as SEHNR and CDR2 as FQNEAQ (reference sequence). Trimming took 11 bases from V and 5 from J; bases not matched to a gene: 11. The length of the CDR3 is 13 residues. Here the CDR3 DNA reads TGTGCCGGAACAGGGGCTTTTGTGGAGACCCAGTACTTC. Protein sequence: CAGTGAFVETQYF.

This clone came up a few times. This chain uses TRBV4-2 with TRBJ1-1; the match to TRBD1 covers 9 bases. The germline V gene encodes CDR1 LGHNA and CDR2 YNFKEQ. CDR3 size: 14 residues. V lost 5 bases, J lost 2 bases, and 3 bases stayed unmatched. In nucleotides, the CDR3 is TGTGCCAGCAGCGTGGGACAGGGCAACACTGAAGCTTTCTTT. Protein product: CASSVGQGNTEAFF.

The chain uses TRBV30 and TRBJ2-2, with TRBD1 matching over 9 bases. The V segment lost 3 bases and the J segment 3 bases; nucleotides outside the gene matches: 5. This CDR3 contains 15 residues. CDR1 and CDR2 (germline): GTSNPN, SVGIG (reference sequence). CDR3 loop: CAWSRDRVDTGELFF. CDR3 bases: TGTGCCTGGAGCCGGGACAGGGTTGACACCGGGGAGCTGTTTTTT.

The chain couples TRBV6-4 to TRBJ2-7, with D perhaps TRBD2 (5 bases). CDR3 length: 12 residues. In germline, CDR1 is MRHNA, CDR2 SNTAGT. V was clipped by 9 bases and J by 3 bases, with 12 bases between them. CDR3 amino acids: CARDSHDYEQYF. As DNA, the CDR3 is TGTGCCAGGGACTCCCACGACTACGAGCAGTACTTC.

V and J are TRBV2 and TRBJ1-1; 7 positions match TRBD1. Germline V gene lookup returns CDR1 SNHLY and CDR2 FYNNEI. V lost 6 bases to trimming and J lost 5 bases; unmatched junction nucleotides: 18. The CDR3 consists of 17 residues. CDR3 nucleotide sequence: TGTGCCAGCAGCCCCCCCTCTTCGACAGGGAGAGATACTGAAGCTTTCTTT. The encoded protein is CASSPPSSTGRDTEAFF.

V gene TRBV5-1 combines with J gene TRBJ1-2; maybe TRBD1 (5 bases). V lost 6 bases to trimming and J lost 6 bases, with 27 bases between them. The CDR3 is made up of 17 amino acids. The germline V gene has CDR1 SGHRS and CDR2 YFSETQ. CDR3 residues: CASTQGAGTIGRDGYTF. The CDR3 DNA follows: TGCGCCAGCACCCAGGGCGCAGGTACAATCGGTCGGGATGGCTACACCTTC.

The chain links TRBV30 to TRBJ1-5; D is uncertain. The CDR3 length is 9 residues. The germline V gene encodes CDR1 GTSNPN and CDR2 SVGIG (reference sequence). Trimming cost V 8 bases and J 7 bases, with 6 bases left between them. CDR3 DNA: TGTGCCCCCTTACAGCCCCAGCATTTT. Its translation is CAPLQPQHF.

This clone has just a few counts. The chain employs TRBV7-8 and TRBJ2-2; perhaps TRBD1 as D (5 bases). With 4 bases removed from V and 3 bases from J, the gap between germline ends came to 15 bases. The CDR3 contains 16 residues. Germline lookup yields CDR1 SGHVS and CDR2 FQNEAQ. The CDR3 is CASSSLGAWDTGELFF. For the CDR3, the DNA is TGTGCCAGCAGCTCCCTAGGGGCCTGGGACACCGGGGAGCTGTTTTTT.

The chain is built from TRBV24-1 and TRBJ2-2, with 9 positions matching TRBD1. Germline CDR1 is KGHDR and CDR2 is SFDVKD. The CDR3 has 15 amino acids. The V gene end was trimmed by 3 bases and the J gene end by 6 bases; junction bases not matched to a gene: 4. The CDR3 region has the DNA TGTGCCACCAGTGATACCAGGACAGGGGCCGGGGAGCTGTTTTTT. The encoded protein is CATSDTRTGAGELFF.

This chain connects TRBV7-8 to TRBJ2-1; D is perhaps TRBD2 (6 bases). The CDR3 spans 15 residues. The V end lost 4 bases, the J end lost 3 bases, and 13 bases lay between the germline ends. CDR1 is SGHVS and CDR2 is FQNEAQ in the germline V gene. The CDR3 DNA is TGTGCCAGCAGCTCCTCCGGGACTTTCTACAATGAGCAGTTCTTC. Residues: CASSSSGTFYNEQFF.

CDR3 protein: CASSFPGKVNTIYF. In DNA, the CDR3 is TGTGCCAGCAGTTTCCCAGGGAAGGTAAACACCATATATTTT. The chain uses TRBV27 and TRBJ1-3, with D possibly being TRBD1 (5 bases). The V end lost 3 bases, the J end lost 6 bases, and 12 bases lay between the germline ends. Germline CDR1 and CDR2: MNHEY and SMNVEV (reference sequence). The CDR3 sequence is 14 residues long.

The chain uses TRBV2 and TRBJ2-5, with D perhaps TRBD2 (5 bases). Germline values: CDR1 SNHLY, CDR2 FYNNEI. Trimming stripped 6 bases from V and 1 base from J, with 9 bases between. The CDR3 is 13 residues long. CDR3 sequence (DNA): TGTGCCAGCAGGAGCGGTGGCCAAGAGACCCAGTACTTC. This sequence encodes CASRSGGQETQYF.

As DNA, the CDR3 is TGCAGCACCCGACAGACTACCGGGGAGCTGTTTTTT. Its translation is CSTRQTTGELFF. The genes are TRBV29-1 and TRBJ2-2; D is possibly TRBD1 (5 bases). The V and J ends lost 8 bases and 5 bases respectively, with 12 bases between them. This CDR3 comprises 12 residues. Germline-derived CDR1 and CDR2 are SQVTM and ANQGSEA.

V and J are TRBV30 and TRBJ2-1; 10 bases agree with TRBD2. In germline, CDR1 is GTSNPN, CDR2 SVGIG (reference sequence). Trimming removed 8 bases from V and 7 bases from J; junction bases left unmatched: 8. The CDR3 spans 13 residues. The CDR3 DNA follows: TGTGCCCGGGAGCGGGAGGGAGCGAATGAGCAGTTCTTC. It encodes CAREREGANEQFF.

CDR3 amino acids: CASSPGPLYNEQFF. The CDR3 DNA sequence: TGTGCCAGCTCACCGGGGCCTCTTTACAATGAGCAGTTCTTC. The V and J genes are TRBV18 and TRBJ2-1, with D possibly matching TRBD1 (5 bases). The CDR3 contains 14 residues. Germline V CDR1 and CDR2: KGHSH, LQKENI. V was pared by 3 bases and J by 4 bases, with 10 bases between.

This chain joins TRBV5-1 and TRBJ1-1; D unclear. This CDR3 spans 14 amino acids. Trimming cost V 4 bases and J 4 bases, with 14 bases left between them. The germline gives CDR1 SGHRS, CDR2 YFSETQ. The CDR3 reads CASSQNGEFTEAFF. For the CDR3, the DNA is TGCGCCAGCAGCCAGAACGGGGAATTCACTGAAGCTTTCTTT.

This clone has only one observation. This chain links TRBV5-1 with TRBJ1-2; 9 nucleotides line up with TRBD1. The CDR3 totals 15 residues. From germline, CDR1 is SGHRS and CDR2 YFSETQ. J gave up 1 base and V 0 bases, and 1 base lay outside the gene matches. CDR3 in amino acids: CASSLGTGDNYGYTF. The CDR3 nucleotides are TGCGCCAGCAGCTTGGGGACAGGGGATAACTATGGCTACACCTTC.

This clone showed up just once. This chain links TRBV6-5 with TRBJ1-6; a weak D match, TRBD1 (6 bases). The CDR3 covers 15 residues. V lost 2 bases and J lost 6, with 11 bases in between. Germline assignment: CDR1 MNHEY and CDR2 SVGAGI. This chain's CDR3 is CASSYSRGRNSPLHF. The DNA of the CDR3 is TGTGCCAGCAGTTACAGCAGGGGACGTAATTCACCCCTCCACTTT.

In this sample, this clone turned up once. This chain uses TRBV19 with TRBJ2-1; the match to TRBD1 covers 8 bases. Germline lookup yields CDR1 LNHDA and CDR2 SQIVND (reference sequence). The CDR3 is made up of 16 amino acids. V lost 9 bases and J lost 0; bases outside the gene matches: 10. The CDR3 loop is CASRDRSESSYNEQFF. DNA for the CDR3: TGTGCCAGCAGGGACAGGTCAGAGAGCTCCTACAATGAGCAGTTCTTC.